These T cell receptor beta chains were read from a single sample in a study of blood T cell repertoires in COVID-19. The assay was immunoSEQ multiplex PCR, and TCRdb's table has in-frame clones only and misses some. This table has roughly 140,000 clones, 80% to 90% appearing once. Sample: peripheral blood. These receptors all come from a woman aged 40 to 55 with acute or convalescent COVID-19. Both conserved end residues are part of each CDR3. D genes are given only for firm matches. Only part of the rows carry a size: once, few, many, or a class if the clone is expanded.

v_call: TRBV28; clone_size: .; j_call: TRBJ2-1; d_call: TRBD2; cdr3_nt: TGTGCCAGCAGTACGCCCTATGGGGCTAGCGGGAGGGCCGTTGAGCAGTTCTTC; cdr3_aa: CASSTPYGASGRAVEQFF
v_call: TRBV18; clone_size: .; j_call: TRBJ1-2; d_call: .; cdr3_nt: TGTGCCAGCTCACCTTCGGCCCTTCTTTTACGGACAGCACCCTCTGACTATGGCTACACCTTC; cdr3_aa: CASSPSALLLRTAPSDYGYTF
v_call: TRBV19; clone_size: .; j_call: TRBJ2-5; d_call: .; cdr3_nt: TGTGCCGTAGCAGTAGGGGCCCTTGAGACCCAGTACTTC; cdr3_aa: CAVAVGALETQYF
v_call: TRBV19; clone_size: once; j_call: TRBJ1-2; d_call: TRBD1; cdr3_nt: TGTGCCAGTAAGGGGGTCTGGGGACAGACCACAAAACACTATGGCTACACCTTC; cdr3_aa: CASKGVWGQTTKHYGYTF
v_call: TRBV28; clone_size: .; j_call: TRBJ2-7; d_call: TRBD1; cdr3_nt: TGTGCCAGCAGTTTACCCTGGGACAGGGGCAACGAGCAGTACTTC; cdr3_aa: CASSLPWDRGNEQYF
v_call: TRBV9; clone_size: once; j_call: TRBJ1-5; d_call: TRBD1; cdr3_nt: TGTGCCAGCAGCGAGGGGACAGGCAATCAGCCCCAGCATTTT; cdr3_aa: CASSEGTGNQPQHF
v_call: TRBV6-4; clone_size: .; j_call: TRBJ1-1; d_call: .; cdr3_nt: TGTGCCAGCAGGGGAGACGGGAAGAACACTGAAGCTTTCTTT; cdr3_aa: CASRGDGKNTEAFF
v_call: TRBV28; clone_size: once; j_call: TRBJ2-5; d_call: .; cdr3_nt: TGTGCCAGCAGCAGATACCACGGGGGAGAGACCCAGTACTTC; cdr3_aa: CASSRYHGGETQYF
v_call: TRBV18; clone_size: once; j_call: TRBJ2-2; d_call: .; cdr3_nt: TGTGCCAGCTCGGCCACTAGATCGGCCGGGGAGCTGTTTTTT; cdr3_aa: CASSATRSAGELFF
v_call: TRBV6-5; clone_size: .; j_call: TRBJ2-1; d_call: TRBD2; cdr3_nt: TGTGCCAGCAGTTTGAGCGGGGGAAGGTACAATGAGCAGTTCTTC; cdr3_aa: CASSLSGGRYNEQFF
v_call: TRBV7-4; clone_size: .; j_call: TRBJ2-7; d_call: .; cdr3_nt: TGTGCCAGCAGCTCGACGATTTGGCGGGAAAATTCCTACGAGCAGTACTTC; cdr3_aa: CASSSTIWRENSYEQYF
v_call: TRBV19; clone_size: .; j_call: TRBJ1-1; d_call: TRBD1; cdr3_nt: TGTGCCAGTAGTATAGCAGGGGGCTACACTGAAGCTTTCTTT; cdr3_aa: CASSIAGGYTEAFF
v_call: TRBV27; clone_size: .; j_call: TRBJ1-2; d_call: TRBD1; cdr3_nt: TGTGCCAGCAGTGGATTAGCGAGTGGGGACAGGGGGTCATTAAATGGCTACACCTTC; cdr3_aa: CASSGLASGDRGSLNGYTF
v_call: TRBV11-3; clone_size: .; j_call: TRBJ2-7; d_call: TRBD1; cdr3_nt: TGTGCCAGCAGCTTAGCTGGACAGGACGACTACGTTCTATACGAGCAGTACTTC; cdr3_aa: CASSLAGQDDYVLYEQYF
v_call: TRBV2; clone_size: .; j_call: TRBJ2-3; d_call: .; cdr3_nt: TGTGCCAGCAGTGATGAGGGAAATACGCAGTATTTT; cdr3_aa: CASSDEGNTQYF
v_call: TRBV18; clone_size: .; j_call: TRBJ2-2; d_call: .; cdr3_nt: TGTGCCAGCTCACCAAATTTCGGGAACACCGGGGAGCTGTTTTTT; cdr3_aa: CASSPNFGNTGELFF
v_call: TRBV4-2; clone_size: .; j_call: TRBJ2-7; d_call: TRBD2; cdr3_nt: TGTGCCAGCAGCCATACTAGCGGGAGTGGTTACGAGCAGTACTTC; cdr3_aa: CASSHTSGSGYEQYF